This T cell receptor beta chain was recovered during a study of metastatic and nonmetastatic thyroid tumors (dated by TCRdb to the early 2020s). Regarding the complete study: For patients with malignant and with benign thyroid disease, the researchers compared repertoires between peripheral blood samples and tumor or nodule tissue samples.

Trimming takes 5 bases from V and 1 base from J, and the germline ends sit 15 bases apart. The CDR3 has 15 amino acids, counting the end cysteine and phenylalanine. The read is trimmed to its CDR3 DNA, 45 bases read in frame from base 1. Sequences SGHTA (CDR1) and FQGNSA (CDR2) are obtained from the germline V gene. Notes on this clone: This clone's antigen is unknown. Base qualities were left out, and no much larger clone turns up one base away.

The study at large found these results: In both blood and tumor samples, malignant tumors were reported to have significantly higher TCR beta diversity than benign nodules.

The library was produced with PCR. TCRdb shows the sequencer as Illumina HiSeq 4000. High-throughput sequencing was used to profile the TCR beta-chain CDR3 region of each patient. Regarding the original processing steps: CDR3 differences across clinicopathological groups were used to build a classifier for discriminating distant-metastatic papillary thyroid cancer patients. The Shannon index was used to measure repertoire diversity, and the Morisita-Horn index was used to measure how similar tumor and blood repertoires were. Using fastp at Q25 and MiXCR, TCRdb reprocessed the public reads and kept productive beta chains. The V and J calls, along with clone size, are taken from TCRdb and not from the paper's own processing. Present in this sample are about 93,000 clones, over 9.5% of which were seen just once. The ten largest clones add up to approximately 10% of the sample. No treatment had been received by any patient before thyroid surgery. Using T-cell receptor beta sequencing, the study looked back at clinical samples from patients collected from 2012 to 2018.

The sequenced material came from blood. The chain is made from TRBV7-2 and TRBJ2-7; the D gene is perhaps TRBD2, on 7 matching bases. The receptor's source is a female donor with papillary thyroid cancer or a benign thyroid nodule (not recorded which). Some clones in this sample may be carry-over from other donors' samples. CDR3 sequence: CASSPGGRGSYEQYF. The sequenced DNA is TGTGCCAGCAGCCCCGGGGGGCGGGGATCCTACGAGCAGTACTTC.